This passage covers 19 T cell receptor beta chains from one sample sequenced in a study of blood T cell repertoires in COVID-19. Generated by immunoSEQ multiplex PCR, the TCRdb table keeps only in-frame clones and is missing some. Of around 500,000 clones in the sample, approximately 91% were seen once. Sample: PBMCs or T cells enriched from blood (not recorded which). These receptors came from a woman aged 55-69 years who had recovered from COVID-19.

This clone came up once. The rearrangement uses TRBV30 and TRBJ1-5, with D possibly TRBD1 on 6 matching bases. V was cut by 3 bases and J by 4 bases, with 10 bases left in between. The CDR3 has 13 residues. Germline V gene data show CDR1 as GTSNPN and CDR2 as SVGIG (reference sequence). The CDR3 is CAWSEQGNQPQHF. In DNA form, the CDR3 reads TGTGCCTGGAGCGAACAGGGAAATCAGCCCCAGCATTTT.

This chain joins TRBV6-5 and TRBJ1-5, with TRBD1 matching over 7 bases. Trimming took 1 base from V and 5 from J; bases not matched to a gene: 8. The CDR3 spans 16 residues. The germline gives CDR1 MNHEY, CDR2 SVGAGI. For the CDR3, the DNA is TGTGCCAGCAGTTACTTGAGGGGGCGCGGGGATCAGCCCCAGCATTTT. Its protein is CASSYLRGRGDQPQHF.

The chain joins TRBV24-1 to TRBJ1-2; TRBD1 might be the D (5 bases). CDR1 and CDR2 from the germline V gene are KGHDR and SFDVKD. This CDR3 contains 14 residues. The germline V and J ends were trimmed by 0 bases and 7 bases, with 11 bases remaining between them. As DNA, the CDR3 is TGTGCCACCAGTGATTTGAAATCGGGGGGTGGCTACACCTTC. This codes for CATSDLKSGGGYTF.

The chain has TRBV7-9 and TRBJ2-2; possible D gene TRBD2, 5 bases. The germline V and J ends were trimmed by 5 bases and 0 bases, with 10 bases remaining between them. The CDR3 is made up of 15 amino acids. Looked up from germline, CDR1 is SEHNR and CDR2 is FQNEAQ (reference sequence). This CDR3 reads CASSRLNTNTGELFF. Written as DNA, the CDR3 is TGTGCCAGCAGCCGACTAAACACGAACACCGGGGAGCTGTTTTTT.

The rearrangement uses TRBV11-2 and TRBJ1-5, with TRBD1 as a possible D gene (5 bases). Trimming shortened V by 6 bases and J by 0 bases, and 9 bases separated the two germline ends. Germline V gives CDR1 SGHAT, CDR2 FQNNGV. The CDR3 totals 14 residues. The CDR3 DNA reads as TGTGCCAGCAGGCGTACAGGTAGCAATCAGCCCCAGCATTTT. Amino acid sequence: CASRRTGSNQPQHF.

The chain recombines TRBV2 with TRBJ1-6; tentatively, D is TRBD1 (5 bases). V was cut by 1 base and J by 7 bases, with 11 bases left in between. The CDR3 loop spans 15 amino acids. Germline CDR1 and CDR2: SNHLY and FYNNEI. Written as DNA, the CDR3 is TGTGCCAGCAGTGAAGTGGGGACTGGGAATTCACCCCTCCACTTT. This encodes CASSEVGTGNSPLHF.

The V and J genes are TRBV19 and TRBJ2-5; no definite D call. There are 14 residues in the CDR3. Trimming stripped 2 bases from V and 4 bases from J, with 11 bases between. CDR1 is LNHDA, CDR2 SQIVND, per germline (reference sequence). For the CDR3, the DNA is TGTGCCAGTAGTATATTAGCAGCTGGAGAGACCCAGTACTTC. Translated: CASSILAAGETQYF.

The genes are TRBV14 and TRBJ1-2; D is possibly TRBD1 (5 bases). V lost 4 bases and J 4 bases, leaving 10 bases between the germline ends. This CDR3 is built from 13 residues. Germline CDR1 SGHDN, CDR2 FVKESK. This chain's CDR3 is CASSRQGFYGYTF. CDR3 DNA sequence: TGTGCCAGCAGCCGGCAGGGATTCTATGGCTACACCTTC. Supplemented by reference TRBV14 and TRBJ1-2, the full variable domain reads EAGVTQFPSHSVIEKGQTVTLRCDPISGHDNLYWYRRVMGKEIKFLLHFVKESKQDESGMPNNRFLAERTGGTYSTLKVQPAELEDSGVYFCASSRQGFYGYTFGSGTRLTVV.

J is TRBJ2-1 and V is TRBV3-1 (or the pseudogene TRBV3-2), with a tentative D call TRBD2 (6 bases). V dropped 4 bases and J dropped 7 bases, with 11 bases sitting between them. The CDR3 covers 13 residues. CDR1 is LGHDT, CDR2 YNNKEL, per germline (reference sequence). The CDR3, as DNA: TGTGCCAGCAGCCGAGAGGGGAGGAATGAGCAGTTCTTC. Translation: CASSREGRNEQFF.

The chain joins TRBV5-6 to TRBJ2-7; maybe TRBD2 (7 bases). The CDR3 has 16 amino acids. The ends were cut back, 1 base at V and 3 bases at J, with 17 bases in the middle. Looked up from germline, CDR1 is SGHDT and CDR2 is YYEEEE. The CDR3 is CASSLIFAGAYYEQYV. CDR3 in DNA: TGTGCCAGCAGCTTGATTTTTGCGGGGGCCTACTACGAGCAGTACGTC.

The chain carries TRBV30 and TRBJ1-1; D call uncertain. Trimming took 4 bases from V and 1 from J, leaving 10 bases between them. Per germline, CDR1 GTSNPN and CDR2 SVGIG (reference sequence). This CDR3 region has 13 residues. The CDR3, as DNA: TGTGCCTGGATCCAGGTGAAGAACACTGAAGCTTTCTTT. Its translation is CAWIQVKNTEAFF.

The V and J genes are TRBV9 and TRBJ1-2; 7 positions agree with TRBD1. Per the germline V gene, CDR1 is SGDLS and CDR2 is YYNGEE. V lost 0 bases to trimming and J lost 4 bases; unmatched junction nucleotides: 6. This CDR3 comprises 15 residues. CDR3 sequence (DNA): TGTGCCAGCAGCGTAGATAACAGGGGCAGCTATGGCTACACCTTC. Translation gives CASSVDNRGSYGYTF.

V is TRBV10-3 and J is TRBJ1-1; D not certain. The CDR3 consists of 12 residues. Germline V gene lookup returns CDR1 ENHRY and CDR2 SYGVKD. Trimming took off 3 bases at V and 1 base at J, with 3 bases between the two ends. The CDR3 DNA sequence: TGTGCCATCAGTGATCGGAACACTGAAGCTTTCTTT. Its translation is CAISDRNTEAFF.

The chain recombines TRBV3-1 (or the pseudogene TRBV3-2) with TRBJ2-3; D is uncertain. The V gene's germline CDR1 is LGHDT and CDR2 YNNKEL (reference sequence). V was shortened by 4 bases and J by 6 bases, with 11 bases between the two germline ends. This CDR3 is built from 13 residues. CDR3 sequence (DNA): TGTGCCAGCAGCCCGCCCCTCGAGGATACGCAGTATTTT. Translating it yields CASSPPLEDTQYF.

The V and J genes are TRBV10-3 and TRBJ1-1; 7 nucleotides match TRBD1. V lost 3 bases to trimming and J lost 9 bases; unmatched junction nucleotides: 10. The CDR3 loop spans 14 amino acids. Per the germline V gene, CDR1 is ENHRY and CDR2 is SYGVKD. The CDR3: CAISELRQGFQAFF. The DNA for the CDR3 is TGTGCCATCAGTGAACTAAGACAGGGATTCCAAGCTTTCTTT.

This chain links TRBV27 with TRBJ2-1; 9 nucleotides match TRBD2. The germline CDR1 and CDR2 sequences are MNHEY and SMNVEV (reference sequence). CDR3 length equals 15 residues. The V segment lost 5 bases and the J segment 7 bases; nucleotides outside the gene matches: 9. The DNA of the CDR3 is TGTGCCAGCAGTATACGTCTAGCGGGGCCTAATGAGCAGTTCTTC. Its translation is CASSIRLAGPNEQFF.

The gene calls are TRBV10-3 and TRBJ2-3; 12 positions match TRBD2. CDR1 is ENHRY and CDR2 is SYGVKD in the germline V gene. CDR3 size: 15 residues. The V segment lost 6 bases and the J segment 3 bases; nucleotides outside the gene matches: 4. The CDR3 sequence is CAIRRTSGVTDTQYF. In nucleotides, the CDR3 is TGTGCCATCAGACGGACTAGCGGGGTTACAGATACGCAGTATTTT.

V usage is TRBV6-1 and J usage is TRBJ1-2; no clear D gene. The germline V and J ends were trimmed by 0 bases and 5 bases, with 7 bases remaining between them. Looked up from germline, CDR1 is MNHNS and CDR2 is SASEGT. The CDR3 sequence is 13 residues long. CDR3 sequence reads: CASSEAAPYGYTF. The CDR3 nucleotides are TGTGCCAGCAGTGAAGCGGCCCCATATGGCTACACCTTC.

CDR3 coding DNA: TGTGCCAGCAGTTCACAGGGACCTGGGGCCAACGTCCTGACTTTC. It encodes CASSSQGPGANVLTF. This rearrangement joins TRBV11-3 to TRBJ2-6; a possible D gene is TRBD1 (6 bases). Looked up from germline, CDR1 is SGHNT and CDR2 is YENEEA. This CDR3 spans 15 amino acids. V lost 6 bases and J lost 2, with 11 bases in between.